This T cell receptor beta chain was sequenced during a study of beta chain features in type 1 diabetes. Germline CDR1 reads SGHVS; CDR2 reads FQNEAQ. The CDR3 consists of 14 residues. General study findings and limits: Lower insertion and higher deletion counts appeared at VDJ junctions in type 1 diabetes patients.

Sequenced material consisted of expressed TCRB transcripts (all of the isolated RNA was reverse transcribed). Naive, central memory and regulatory T cell samples came to a mean of about 4 million reads. Profiling relied on immunoSEQ multiplex PCR, and the TCRdb table lists in-frame clones only, not all of them. The repertoire consists of some 150,000 clones, with roughly 10% occurring once and the leading ten covering roughly 1.4%. This clone has only a few counts. The antigen remains undetermined. CD4+ cells of the naive, central memory, regulatory and stem cell-like memory types were sorted via CD45RO/CCR7/CD25/CD127/CD95/CD27.

Sequencing used naive CD4+ T cells from blood. The rearrangement links TRBV7-8 to TRBJ2-5; TRBD1 aligns across 7 bases. The J call may be mistaken, given a closer DNA end match to TRBJ2-7. This TCR was recovered from a man in his late teens or twenties in good health. Here the CDR3 DNA reads TGTGCCAGCAGCTCGACAGGGAGCTCCTACGAGCAGTACTTC. Residues: CASSSTGSSYEQYF.